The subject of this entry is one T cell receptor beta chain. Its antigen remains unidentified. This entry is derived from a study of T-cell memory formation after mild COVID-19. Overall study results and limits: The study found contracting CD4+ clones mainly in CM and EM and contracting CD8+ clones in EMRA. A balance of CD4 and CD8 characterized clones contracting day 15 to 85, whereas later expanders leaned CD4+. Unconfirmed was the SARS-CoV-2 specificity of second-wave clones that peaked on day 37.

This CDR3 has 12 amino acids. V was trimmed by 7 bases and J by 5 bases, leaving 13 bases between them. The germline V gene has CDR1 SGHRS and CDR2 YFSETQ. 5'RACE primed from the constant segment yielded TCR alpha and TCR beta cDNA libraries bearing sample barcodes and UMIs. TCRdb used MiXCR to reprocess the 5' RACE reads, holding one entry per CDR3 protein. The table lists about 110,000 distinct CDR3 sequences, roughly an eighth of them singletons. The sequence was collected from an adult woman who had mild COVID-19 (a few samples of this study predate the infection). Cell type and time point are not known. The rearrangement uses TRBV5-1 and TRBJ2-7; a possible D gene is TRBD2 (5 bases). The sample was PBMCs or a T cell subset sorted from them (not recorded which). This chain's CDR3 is CASATLGNEQYF. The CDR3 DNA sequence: TGCGCCAGCGCCACACTAGGGAACGAGCAGTACTTC.